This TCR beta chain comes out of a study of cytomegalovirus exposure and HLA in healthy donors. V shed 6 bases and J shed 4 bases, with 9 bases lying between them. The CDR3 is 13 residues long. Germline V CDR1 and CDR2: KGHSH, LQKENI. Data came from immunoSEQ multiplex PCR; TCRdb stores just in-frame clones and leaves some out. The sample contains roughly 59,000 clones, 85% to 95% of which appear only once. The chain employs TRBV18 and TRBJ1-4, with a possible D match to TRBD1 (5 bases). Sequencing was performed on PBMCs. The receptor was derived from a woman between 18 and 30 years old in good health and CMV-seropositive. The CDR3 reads CASSLGLNEKLFF. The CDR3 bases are TGTGCCAGCTCGCTGGGACTTAATGAAAAACTGTTTTTT. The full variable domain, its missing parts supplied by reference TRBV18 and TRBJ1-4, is NAGVMQNPRHLVRRRGQEARLRCSPMKGHSHVYWYRQLPEEGLKFMVYLQKENIIDESGMPKERFSAEFPKEGPSILRIQQVVRGDSAAYFCASSLGLNEKLFFGSGTQLSVL.